The 29 T cell receptor beta chains below come from one sample, sequenced in a study of CD8 T cells in Susac syndrome (dated by TCRdb to 2018 to 2020). The protocol used for the library was the immunoSEQ multiplex PCR assay. RNA was extracted using the RNeasy kit, and roughly 0.5 to 1 ug of the RNA was reverse transcribed with random hexamers. TCRdb reprocessed the public reads (quality trimming at Q25 with fastp, clone calling with MiXCR) and kept in-frame beta chains. Rows merge per CDR3 protein into single entries with the most common DNA and genes. This sample comprises under 80,000 distinct CDR3 sequences, over 85% of them detected only once. The top ten constitute roughly 0.39% of the sample. Sequenced input: CD8+ T cells from PBMCs. These receptors were obtained from a human donor with multiple sclerosis.

The V gene is TRBV29-1, the J gene TRBJ1-2, with TRBD1 as a possible D gene (5 bases). Trimming removed 5 bases at V and 8 bases at J, with 18 bases between. Germline CDR1 reads SQVTM; CDR2 reads ANQGSEA. This CDR3 region has 13 residues. The CDR3: CSVPGRARGGYTF. The DNA for the CDR3 is TGCAGCGTTCCCGGAAGGGCCCGGGGGGGCTACACCTTC.

The V call is TRBV7-9, the J call TRBJ2-7; no clear D. Between the trimmed V and J ends, which lost 4 bases and 0 bases, there was a span of 13 bases. Germline V lookup: CDR1 SEHNR, CDR2 FQNEAQ (reference sequence). The CDR3 runs 15 residues. The CDR3 protein is CASSSPVGSSYEQYF. The CDR3 DNA reads as TGTGCCAGCAGCTCGCCCGTAGGTAGCTCCTACGAGCAGTACTTC.

This chain uses TRBV7-9 with TRBJ1-1; D possibly corresponds to TRBD1 (5 bases). The germline V gene encodes CDR1 SEHNR and CDR2 FQNEAQ (reference sequence). This CDR3 has 15 amino acids. V lost 3 bases, J lost 0 bases, and 11 bases lay in between. This CDR3 is CASSLAGSMNTEAFF. For the CDR3, the DNA is TGTGCCAGCAGCTTGGCAGGGAGCATGAACACTGAAGCTTTCTTT.

The CDR3, as DNA: TGCAGCGTTGTATCCGGGGCCTCCTACGAGCAGTACTTC. The encoded protein is CSVVSGASYEQYF. J is TRBJ2-7 and V is TRBV29-1; D possibly matches TRBD1 or TRBD2 (5 bases each). The germline V gene encodes CDR1 SQVTM and CDR2 ANQGSEA. The CDR3 contains 13 residues. The V gene lost 4 bases and the J gene lost 0 bases, with 10 bases spanning the gap.

The rearrangement links TRBV6-1 to TRBJ1-4; 7 bases agree with TRBD1. The CDR3 covers 16 residues. CDR1 is MNHNS, CDR2 SASEGT, per germline. V gave up 5 bases and J gave up 4 bases; unmatched junction bases: 10. Here the CDR3 DNA reads TGTGCCAGCAGTCCCAACCGACAGGGTGATAATGAAAAACTGTTTTTT. Translated: CASSPNRQGDNEKLFF.

The rearrangement uses TRBV5-1 and TRBJ2-1; 9 bases are a match to TRBD2. This CDR3 has 19 residues. The germline V gene has CDR1 SGHRS and CDR2 YFSETQ. J lost 0 bases, V lost 2 bases, and 12 bases had no gene match. DNA for the CDR3: TGCGCCAGCAGCTTCTGGCTAGCGGGAACCCCGAGCTCCTACAATGAGCAGTTCTTC. Protein sequence: CASSFWLAGTPSSYNEQFF.

This clonotype was picked up a small number of times. The gene calls are TRBV9 and TRBJ2-7; 9 bases match TRBD1. From germline, CDR1 is SGDLS and CDR2 YYNGEE. The CDR3 length is 13 residues. With 8 bases clipped from V and 6 bases from J, the junction kept 9 bases outside the gene matches. Here the CDR3 reads CASSGGQGREQYF. The CDR3 coding sequence is TGTGCCAGTAGTGGGGGACAGGGTCGCGAGCAGTACTTC.

The chain has TRBV7-9 and TRBJ2-7; weak D call: TRBD1 (5 bases). Trimming removed 3 bases from V and 5 bases from J, with 17 bases in between. The CDR3 extends over 15 amino acids. Germline assignment: CDR1 SEHNR and CDR2 FQNEAQ (reference sequence). The DNA of the CDR3 is TGTGCCAGCAGCTTCCAAAACCAGGACAAACACGAGCAGTACTTC. Residues: CASSFQNQDKHEQYF.

The gene calls are TRBV14 and TRBJ1-6; D is undetermined. V was trimmed by 0 bases and J by 9 bases, leaving 12 bases between them. This CDR3 spans 15 amino acids. Germline V CDR1 and CDR2: SGHDN, FVKESK. CDR3 sequence: CASSQEAGSRSPLHF. For the CDR3, the DNA is TGTGCCAGCAGCCAAGAGGCCGGTTCACGTTCACCCCTCCACTTT.

This clonotype has a single count. V gene TRBV29-1 combines with J gene TRBJ1-2; TRBD1 agrees at 7 bases. Trimming at V came to 7 bases and at J to 2 bases, leaving 7 bases not matched to a gene. This CDR3 has 13 residues. The germline gives CDR1 SQVTM, CDR2 ANQGSEA. CDR3 amino acids: CSAFTTGNYGYTF. As DNA, the CDR3 is TGCAGCGCATTCACGACAGGGAACTATGGCTACACCTTC.

V usage is TRBV4-2 and J usage is TRBJ2-7; perhaps TRBD2 as D (6 bases). Trimming cost V 4 bases and J 3 bases, with 19 bases left between them. The CDR3 sequence is 16 residues long. Looked up from germline, CDR1 is LGHNA and CDR2 is YNFKEQ. In DNA form, the CDR3 reads TGTGCCAGCAGCCCCCGCGTGACGGGAGAAGGCTACGAGCAGTACTTC. Translation gives CASSPRVTGEGYEQYF.

This chain links TRBV27 with TRBJ2-2, with D unresolved. The V end lost 7 bases, the J end lost 0 bases, and 15 bases lay between the germline ends. Germline V gives CDR1 MNHEY, CDR2 SMNVEV (reference sequence). The CDR3 runs 16 residues. CDR3 nucleotides: TGTGCCAGCACCATCACCGGCTATCCGAACACCGGGGAGCTGTTTTTT. Translated: CASTITGYPNTGELFF.

The chain uses TRBV9 and TRBJ2-7; no reliable D call. CDR3 length: 14 amino acids. Trimming removed 0 bases from V and 2 bases from J, with 9 bases in between. The germline V gene has CDR1 SGDLS and CDR2 YYNGEE. CDR3 region: CASSVVDGTYEQYF. DNA for the CDR3: TGTGCCAGCAGCGTAGTTGACGGAACCTACGAGCAGTACTTC.

The rearrangement uses TRBV12-3 or TRBV12-4 and TRBJ1-1; possible D gene TRBD1, 6 bases. V dropped 6 bases and J dropped 5 bases, with 19 bases sitting between them. There are 15 residues in the CDR3. CDR3 nucleotides: TGTGCCAGCAGCACGACACAGGGACTTTGGACTGAAGCTTTCTTT. Translated, it gives CASSTTQGLWTEAFF.

This clonotype was picked up one time. V usage is TRBV29-1 and J usage is TRBJ2-3, with 8 bases identical to TRBD1. This CDR3 comprises 17 residues. V lost 3 bases to trimming and J lost 3 bases; unmatched junction nucleotides: 14. Per germline, CDR1 SQVTM and CDR2 ANQGSEA. The CDR3 DNA sequence: TGCAGCGTTGATATAAAACGGGACAGGAAGCCAACAGATACGCAGTATTTT. This sequence encodes CSVDIKRDRKPTDTQYF.

This clonotype was counted a single time. V gene TRBV7-6 combines with J gene TRBJ2-1; a weak D match, TRBD2 (6 bases). CDR3 size: 15 residues. CDR1 and CDR2 from the germline V gene are SGHVS and FNYEAQ. Trimming took 5 bases from V and 2 from J, leaving 13 bases between them. CDR3 nucleotide sequence: TGTGCCAGCAGCCGGGCCGCGGGGCCCTACAATGAGCAGTTCTTC. This sequence encodes CASSRAAGPYNEQFF. Together with reference TRBV7-6 and TRBJ2-1, the CDR3 gives the full variable domain: GAGVSQSPRYKVTKRGQDVALRCDPISGHVSLYWYRQALGQGPEFLTYFNYEAQQDKSGLPNDRFSAERPEGSISTLTIQRTEQRDSAMYRCASSRAAGPYNEQFFGPGTRLTVL.

This rearrangement joins TRBV29-1 to TRBJ2-7; D call uncertain. Trimming stripped 1 base from V and 2 bases from J, with 9 bases between. The CDR3 totals 13 residues. Germline V gene data show CDR1 as SQVTM and CDR2 as ANQGSEA. Here the CDR3 reads CSVEAGPTYEQYF. Written as DNA, the CDR3 is TGCAGCGTTGAAGCAGGACCAACCTACGAGCAGTACTTC.

This clonotype occurred once. This rearrangement joins TRBV6-2 or TRBV6-3 to TRBJ2-7; weak D call: TRBD1 (6 bases). CDR3 length: 16 amino acids. The V gene's germline CDR1 is MNHEY and CDR2 SVGEGT. V was cut by 0 bases and J by 0 bases, with 12 bases left in between. DNA of the CDR3: TGTGCCAGCAGTTACTCGATCGGACAGCACTCCTACGAGCAGTACTTC. Translated, it gives CASSYSIGQHSYEQYF.

The V gene is TRBV29-1, the J gene TRBJ2-1; 11 bases fit TRBD2. V trimming: 3 bases; J trimming: 8 bases; junction bases outside the gene matches: 3. Germline lookup yields CDR1 SQVTM and CDR2 ANQGSEA. The CDR3 extends over 13 amino acids. CDR3 sequence: CSVDLAGGYEQFF. The CDR3 region has the DNA TGCAGCGTTGACCTAGCGGGAGGTTATGAGCAGTTCTTC.

The genes are TRBV29-1 and TRBJ2-2; D unresolved. This CDR3 is 13 amino acids long. The germline V gene encodes CDR1 SQVTM and CDR2 ANQGSEA. The ends were cut back, 6 bases at V and 6 bases at J, with 14 bases in the middle. The CDR3 protein is CSVAGPKSGELFF. As DNA, the CDR3 is TGCAGCGTGGCCGGGCCGAAGTCCGGGGAGCTGTTTTTT.

V and J are TRBV2 and TRBJ2-6; either TRBD1 or TRBD2 may fit D (6 bases each). This CDR3 has 15 residues. Germline assignment: CDR1 SNHLY and CDR2 FYNNEI. The ends were cut back, 4 bases at V and 4 bases at J, with 11 bases in the middle. In DNA, the CDR3 is TGTGCCAGCAGTGTAGGGGGGCCCGGGGCCAACGTCCTGACTTTC. Translating it yields CASSVGGPGANVLTF. The complete variable domain, with remaining parts taken from reference TRBV2 and TRBJ2-6, reads EPEVTQTPSHQVTQMGQEVILRCVPISNHLYFYWYRQILGQKVEFLVSFYNNEISEKSEIFDDQFSVERPDGSNFTLKIRSTKLEDSAMYFCASSVGGPGANVLTFGAGSRLTVL.

In the case of this clonotype: One end of the junction varies from germline; a read error may be responsible. This rearrangement joins TRBV5-8 to TRBJ1-1; D uncertain. Germline V lookup: CDR1 SGHTS, CDR2 YDEGEE. This CDR3 is 13 amino acids long. CDR3 protein: CASTLYPGTEAFF. In nucleotides, the CDR3 is TGTGCCAGCACCTTGTACCCGGGGACTGAAGCTTTCTTT.

This chain joins TRBV25-1 and TRBJ2-5, with D hard to call. The CDR3 has 10 residues. The V end was cut by 4 bases, the J end by 8 bases, with 5 bases between. Germline lookup yields CDR1 MGHDK and CDR2 SYGVNS. CDR3 in DNA: TGTGCCAGCAGTGGCCCTACCCAGTACTTC. Amino acids: CASSGPTQYF.

The rearrangement uses TRBV4-2 and TRBJ1-1; D not resolved. The germline V and J ends were trimmed by 2 bases and 4 bases, with 14 bases remaining between them. The germline V gene has CDR1 LGHNA and CDR2 YNFKEQ. This CDR3 comprises 15 residues. Here the CDR3 reads CASSQSGFWSTEAFF. CDR3 nucleotides: TGTGCCAGCAGCCAAAGTGGGTTTTGGAGCACTGAAGCTTTCTTT.

The chain carries TRBV4-1 and TRBJ1-1; D uncertain. The germline V and J ends were trimmed by 0 bases and 1 base, with 6 bases remaining between them. The V gene's germline CDR1 is MGHRA and CDR2 YSYEKL. There are 14 residues in the CDR3. CDR3 loop: CASSQDNRNTEAFF. CDR3 nucleotide sequence: TGCGCCAGCAGCCAAGATAACAGGAACACTGAAGCTTTCTTT.

The chain combines TRBV2 with TRBJ2-5, with TRBD2 matching 8 bases. CDR3 length equals 13 residues. With 7 bases clipped from V and 5 bases from J, the junction kept 6 bases outside the gene matches. Germline CDR1 SNHLY, CDR2 FYNNEI. DNA for the CDR3: TGTGCCAGCAATCAAGCGGGAGTGGAGACCCAGTACTTC. Protein product: CASNQAGVETQYF.

This clonotype was picked up one time. This CDR3 reads CASSHGGTGIFYEQYF. In DNA form, the CDR3 reads TGCGCCAGCAGCCACGGGGGGACAGGGATCTTCTACGAGCAGTACTTC. This chain joins TRBV4-1 and TRBJ2-7, with TRBD1 matching over 9 bases. J gave up 3 bases and V 3 bases, and 9 bases lay outside the gene matches. Germline values: CDR1 MGHRA, CDR2 YSYEKL. The CDR3 is made up of 16 amino acids.

This sequence joins TRBV25-1 and TRBJ1-4, with D perhaps matching TRBD1 (5 bases). V was pared by 3 bases and J by 0 bases, with 11 bases between. This CDR3 contains 16 residues. CDR1 MGHDK and CDR2 SYGVNS come from the germline V gene. CDR3 sequence (DNA): TGTGCCAGCAGTGAGCTTACAGGACCAACTAATGAAAAACTGTTTTTT. Protein product: CASSELTGPTNEKLFF.

The V call is TRBV9, the J call TRBJ2-5; D is undetermined. From germline, CDR1 is SGDLS and CDR2 YYNGEE. The CDR3 runs to 15 residues. V lost 4 bases, J lost 5 bases, and 18 bases lay in between. DNA of the CDR3: TGTGCCAGCAGCCCCGGACCAGGTCTCAGGGAGACCCAGTACTTC. Its protein product is CASSPGPGLRETQYF.